Listed here is a single TCR beta chain. The antigen remains undetermined. This entry belongs to a study of cytotoxic CD8 clonotypes in ibrutinib-treated CLL. Study context: In all, more than ten patients were relapsed/refractory, approximately 14 were treatment-naive and roughly 18 were IGHV unmutated. Study observations and caveats: Under treatment, the uncommon public clonotypes either contracted or remained stable. Clonality, elevated at ibrutinib response, dropped back toward baseline at progression.

A 1 in 200,000 to 1 in 1 million T cell depth was the sequencing target. TCRdb keeps only in-frame clones here, not all; method: immunoSEQ multiplex PCR. Seen here are more than 200,000 clones, 70% observed once, and the top ten hold 15%. In germline, CDR1 is SGHDT, CDR2 YYEEEE. V lost 4 bases to trimming and J lost 3 bases; unmatched junction nucleotides: 8. There are 16 residues in the CDR3. This specimen was PBMCs, taken after 24 months of ibrutinib treatment. The source is a human donor with chronic lymphocytic leukemia. The rearrangement joins TRBV5-6 to TRBJ2-2, with 8 bases lining up with TRBD1. The CDR3 spells CASSAQTGVYTGELFF. CDR3 DNA: TGTGCCAGCAGCGCACAGACAGGGGTGTACACCGGGGAGCTGTTTTTT.